One T cell receptor (beta chain) is described in this entry. Its antigen is undetermined. The data were obtained in a study of yellow fever vaccine responses in identical twins. Study-wide results and caveats: Reported findings indicate that twins' vaccine T cell responses seemed partially convergent, partially personalized.

Each CDR3 protein is one row after TCRdb ran MiXCR on the RT-PCR reads. The data contain more than 30,000 distinct CDR3 sequences, about 61% of them seen just once; the ten biggest clones take up about 4.5%. With 1 base removed from V and 7 bases from J, the gap between germline ends came to 13 bases. CDR1 and CDR2 (germline): SGHAT, FQDESV (reference sequence). The CDR3 length is 15 residues. This TCR was sampled from a woman younger than 35 who received the yellow fever vaccine. The rearrangement links TRBV11-1 to TRBJ1-4; possibly TRBD1 for D (5 bases). The sample in question was T cells from blood (PBMCs), unsorted or a sorted subset (not recorded which), obtained before or after yellow fever vaccination (not recorded which). CDR3 loop: CASSLVAVGGEKLFF. The CDR3 coding sequence is TGTGCCAGCAGCTTAGTTGCAGTGGGGGGTGAAAAACTGTTTTTT.